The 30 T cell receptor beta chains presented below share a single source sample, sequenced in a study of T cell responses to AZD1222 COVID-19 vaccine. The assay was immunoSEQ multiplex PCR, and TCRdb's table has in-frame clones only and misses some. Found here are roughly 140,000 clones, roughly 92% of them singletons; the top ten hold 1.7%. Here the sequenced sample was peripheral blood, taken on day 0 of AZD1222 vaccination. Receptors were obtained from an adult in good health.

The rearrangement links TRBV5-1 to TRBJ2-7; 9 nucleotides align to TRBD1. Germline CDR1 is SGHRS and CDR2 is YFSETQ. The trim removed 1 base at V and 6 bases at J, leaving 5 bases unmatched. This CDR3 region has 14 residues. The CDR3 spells CASSLFGTGREQYF. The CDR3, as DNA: TGCGCCAGCAGCTTGTTCGGGACAGGGCGCGAGCAGTACTTC.

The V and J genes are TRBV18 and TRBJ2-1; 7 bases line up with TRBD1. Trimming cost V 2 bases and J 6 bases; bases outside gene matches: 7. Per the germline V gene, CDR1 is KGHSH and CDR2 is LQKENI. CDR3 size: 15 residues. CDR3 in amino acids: CASSPTGDRRNEQFF. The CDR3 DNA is TGTGCCAGCTCACCAACAGGGGATAGACGCAATGAGCAGTTCTTC.

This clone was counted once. The chain's CDR3 is CASSLAPQGEGYTF. CDR3 bases: TGCGCCAGCAGCTTGGCCCCACAGGGCGAGGGCTACACCTTC. The V call is TRBV5-1, the J call TRBJ1-2, with D perhaps TRBD1 (6 bases). Germline lookup yields CDR1 SGHRS and CDR2 YFSETQ. The CDR3 spans 14 residues. V was pared by 0 bases and J by 8 bases, with 14 bases between.

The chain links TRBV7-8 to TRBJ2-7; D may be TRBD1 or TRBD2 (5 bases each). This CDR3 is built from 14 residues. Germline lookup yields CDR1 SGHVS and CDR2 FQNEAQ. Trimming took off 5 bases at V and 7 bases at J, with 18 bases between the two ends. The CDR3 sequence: CASSARDPPGEQYF. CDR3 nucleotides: TGTGCCAGCAGCGCCCGGGACCCCCCCGGGGAGCAGTACTTC.

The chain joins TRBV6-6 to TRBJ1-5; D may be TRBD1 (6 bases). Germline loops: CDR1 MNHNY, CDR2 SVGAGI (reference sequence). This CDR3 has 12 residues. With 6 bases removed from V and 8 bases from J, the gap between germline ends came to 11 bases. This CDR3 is CASRTRGEPQHF. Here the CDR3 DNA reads TGTGCCAGCAGGACCAGGGGAGAGCCCCAGCATTTT.

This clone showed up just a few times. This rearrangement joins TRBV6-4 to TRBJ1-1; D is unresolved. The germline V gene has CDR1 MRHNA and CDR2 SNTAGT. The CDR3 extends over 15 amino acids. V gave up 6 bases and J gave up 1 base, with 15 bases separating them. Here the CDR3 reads CASRADGTWNTEAFF. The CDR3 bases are TGTGCCAGCAGGGCTGACGGTACGTGGAACACTGAAGCTTTCTTT.

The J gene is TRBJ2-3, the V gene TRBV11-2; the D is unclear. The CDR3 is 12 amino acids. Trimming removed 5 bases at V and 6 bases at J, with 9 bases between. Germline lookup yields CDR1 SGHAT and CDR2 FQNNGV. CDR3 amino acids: CASSPPLDTQYF. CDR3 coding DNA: TGTGCCAGCAGCCCCCCCCTGGATACGCAGTATTTT. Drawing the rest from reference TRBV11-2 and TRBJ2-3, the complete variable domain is EAGVAQSPRYKIIEKRQSVAFWCNPISGHATLYWYQQILGQGPKLLIQFQNNGVVDDSQLPKDRFSAERLKGVDSTLKIQPAKLEDSAVYLCASSPPLDTQYFGPGTRLTVL.

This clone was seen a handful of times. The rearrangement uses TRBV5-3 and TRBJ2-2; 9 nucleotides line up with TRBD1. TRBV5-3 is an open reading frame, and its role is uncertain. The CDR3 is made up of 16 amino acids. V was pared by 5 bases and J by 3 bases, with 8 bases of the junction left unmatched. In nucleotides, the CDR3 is TGTGCCAGAAGTTACACCGGGACAGGGTACACCGGGGAGCTGTTTTTT. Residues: CARSYTGTGYTGELFF.

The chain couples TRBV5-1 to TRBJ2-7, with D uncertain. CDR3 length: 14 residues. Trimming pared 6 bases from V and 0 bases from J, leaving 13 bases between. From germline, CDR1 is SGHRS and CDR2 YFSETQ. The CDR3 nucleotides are TGCGCCAGCACAGCTACCCCAAACTCCTACGAGCAGTACTTC. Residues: CASTATPNSYEQYF.

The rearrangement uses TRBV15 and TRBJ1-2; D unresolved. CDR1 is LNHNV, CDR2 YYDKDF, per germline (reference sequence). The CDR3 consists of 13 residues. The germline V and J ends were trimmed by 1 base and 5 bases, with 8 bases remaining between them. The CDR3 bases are TGTGCCACCAGCAGAGTACCCTTTTATGGCTACACCTTC. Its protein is CATSRVPFYGYTF.

As DNA, the CDR3 is TGTGCCCGTATGACGACTTGTTACGAGCAGTACTTC. It encodes CARMTTCYEQYF. The chain recombines TRBV5-6 with TRBJ2-7; D not resolved. The V gene's germline CDR1 is SGHDT and CDR2 YYEEEE. This CDR3 is 12 amino acids long. V gave up 10 bases and J gave up 4 bases, with 15 bases separating them.

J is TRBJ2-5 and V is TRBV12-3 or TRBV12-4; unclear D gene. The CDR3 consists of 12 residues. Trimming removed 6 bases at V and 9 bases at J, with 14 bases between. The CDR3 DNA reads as TGTGCCAGCAGCACTGACTGGTTGCCCCAGTACTTC. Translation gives CASSTDWLPQYF.

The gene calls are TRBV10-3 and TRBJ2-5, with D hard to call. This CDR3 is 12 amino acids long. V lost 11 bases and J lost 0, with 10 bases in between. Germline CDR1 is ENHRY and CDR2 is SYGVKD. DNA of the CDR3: TGTGCCTCCAGCTCGTACCAAGAGACCCAGTACTTC. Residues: CASSSYQETQYF.

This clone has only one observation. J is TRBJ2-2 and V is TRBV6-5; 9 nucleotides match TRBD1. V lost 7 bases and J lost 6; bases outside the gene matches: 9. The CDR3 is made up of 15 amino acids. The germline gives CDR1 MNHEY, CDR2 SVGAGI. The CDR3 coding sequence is TGTGCCAGCACGAGGGGACAGGGATCGGCCGGGGAGCTGTTTTTT. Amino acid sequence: CASTRGQGSAGELFF.

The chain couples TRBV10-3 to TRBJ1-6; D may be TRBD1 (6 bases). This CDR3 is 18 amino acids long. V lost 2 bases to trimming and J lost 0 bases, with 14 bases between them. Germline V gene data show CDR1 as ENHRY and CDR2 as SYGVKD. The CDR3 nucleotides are TGTGCCATCAGTGAGACCGGGGGCGCTAGCTCCTATAATTCACCCCTCCACTTT. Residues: CAISETGGASSYNSPLHF.

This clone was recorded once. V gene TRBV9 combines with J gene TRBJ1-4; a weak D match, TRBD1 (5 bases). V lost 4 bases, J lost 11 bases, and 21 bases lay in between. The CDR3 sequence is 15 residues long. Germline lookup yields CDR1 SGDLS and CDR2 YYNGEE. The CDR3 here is CASSTGGGFNRKLFF. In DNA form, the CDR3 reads TGTGCCAGCAGCACTGGGGGGGGATTCAATCGGAAACTGTTTTTT.

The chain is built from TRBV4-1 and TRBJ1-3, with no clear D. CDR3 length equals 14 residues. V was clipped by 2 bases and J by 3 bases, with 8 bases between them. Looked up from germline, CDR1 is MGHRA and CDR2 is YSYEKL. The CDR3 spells CASSQLWVGNTIYF. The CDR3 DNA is TGCGCCAGCAGCCAACTCTGGGTTGGAAACACCATATATTTT.

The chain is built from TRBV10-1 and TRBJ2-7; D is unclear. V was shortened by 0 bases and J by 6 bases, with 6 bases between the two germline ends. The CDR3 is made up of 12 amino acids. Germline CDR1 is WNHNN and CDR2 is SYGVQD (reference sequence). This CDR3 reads CASSESRGEQYF. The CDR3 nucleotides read TGCGCCAGCAGTGAGTCGCGAGGCGAGCAGTACTTC.

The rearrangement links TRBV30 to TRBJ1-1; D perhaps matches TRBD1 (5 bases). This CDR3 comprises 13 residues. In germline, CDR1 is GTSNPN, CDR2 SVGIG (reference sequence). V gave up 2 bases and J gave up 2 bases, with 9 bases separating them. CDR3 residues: CAWSYDRNTEAFF. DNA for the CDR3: TGTGCCTGGAGTTACGACAGAAACACTGAAGCTTTCTTT.

In DNA, the CDR3 is TGTGCCAGCAGCCAAGGACTAGCGGGACCCTCTAGCACAGATACGCAGTATTTT. It codes for CASSQGLAGPSSTDTQYF. The chain employs TRBV3-1 (or the pseudogene TRBV3-2) and TRBJ2-3; 11 bases align to TRBD2. The V segment lost 1 base and the J segment 0 bases; nucleotides outside the gene matches: 6. In germline, CDR1 is LGHDT, CDR2 YNNKEL (reference sequence). This CDR3 region has 18 residues.

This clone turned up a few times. CDR3 sequence: CASSEQGEQETQYF. The CDR3 region has the DNA TGTGCCAGCAGTGAACAGGGGGAACAAGAGACCCAGTACTTC. This chain connects TRBV2 to TRBJ2-5, with 7 bases fitting TRBD1. Germline V gene data show CDR1 as SNHLY and CDR2 as FYNNEI. J gave up 2 bases and V 2 bases, and 2 bases lay outside the gene matches. The CDR3 consists of 14 residues. Full variable domain (outside the CDR3, taken from reference TRBV2 and TRBJ2-5): EPEVTQTPSHQVTQMGQEVILRCVPISNHLYFYWYRQILGQKVEFLVSFYNNEISEKSEIFDDQFSVERPDGSNFTLKIRSTKLEDSAMYFCASSEQGEQETQYFGPGTRLLVL.

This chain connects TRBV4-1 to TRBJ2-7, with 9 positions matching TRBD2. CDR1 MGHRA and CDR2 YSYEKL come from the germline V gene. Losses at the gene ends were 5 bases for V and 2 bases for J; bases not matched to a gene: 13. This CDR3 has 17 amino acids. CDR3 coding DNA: TGCGCCAGCAGCTTACAAGTGGCGGGAGGGACTACCTACGAGCAGTACTTC. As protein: CASSLQVAGGTTYEQYF.

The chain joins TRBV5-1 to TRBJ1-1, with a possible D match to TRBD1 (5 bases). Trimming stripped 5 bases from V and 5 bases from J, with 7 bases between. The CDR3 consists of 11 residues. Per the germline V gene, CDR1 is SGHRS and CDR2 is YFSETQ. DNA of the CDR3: TGCGCCAGCAGGAGGGGAACTGAAGCTTTCTTT. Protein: CASRRGTEAFF.

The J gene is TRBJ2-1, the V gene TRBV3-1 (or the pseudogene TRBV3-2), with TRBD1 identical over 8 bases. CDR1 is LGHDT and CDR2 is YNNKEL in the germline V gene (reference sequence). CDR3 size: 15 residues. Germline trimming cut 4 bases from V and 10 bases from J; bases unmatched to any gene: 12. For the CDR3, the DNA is TGTGCCAGCAGCCCCGGACAGGGTAACGTCGTCGAGCAGTTCTTC. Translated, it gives CASSPGQGNVVEQFF.

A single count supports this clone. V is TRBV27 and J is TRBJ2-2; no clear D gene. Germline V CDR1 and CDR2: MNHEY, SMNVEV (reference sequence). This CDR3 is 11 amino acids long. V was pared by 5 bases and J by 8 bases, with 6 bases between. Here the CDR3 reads CASSASGELFF. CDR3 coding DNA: TGTGCCAGCAGTGCGTCTGGGGAGCTGTTTTTT.

CDR3: CASSEIPSTDTQYF. CDR3 nucleotides: TGTGCCAGCAGTGAAATCCCTAGCACAGATACGCAGTATTTT. The chain links TRBV2 to TRBJ2-3; D is undetermined. CDR3 length: 14 residues. Germline assignment: CDR1 SNHLY and CDR2 FYNNEI. V lost 2 bases and J 0 bases, leaving 6 bases between the germline ends.

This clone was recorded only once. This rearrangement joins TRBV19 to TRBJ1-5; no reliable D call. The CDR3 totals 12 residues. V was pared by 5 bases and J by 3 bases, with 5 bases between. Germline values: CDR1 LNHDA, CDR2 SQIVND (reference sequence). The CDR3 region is CASSPFNQPQHF. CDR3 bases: TGTGCCAGTAGTCCCTTCAATCAGCCCCAGCATTTT.

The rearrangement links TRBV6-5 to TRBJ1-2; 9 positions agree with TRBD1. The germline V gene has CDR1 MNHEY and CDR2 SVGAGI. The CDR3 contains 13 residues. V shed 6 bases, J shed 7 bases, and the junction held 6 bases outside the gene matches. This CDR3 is CASRPGQGLGYTF. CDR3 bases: TGTGCCAGCAGACCGGGACAGGGACTTGGCTACACCTTC.

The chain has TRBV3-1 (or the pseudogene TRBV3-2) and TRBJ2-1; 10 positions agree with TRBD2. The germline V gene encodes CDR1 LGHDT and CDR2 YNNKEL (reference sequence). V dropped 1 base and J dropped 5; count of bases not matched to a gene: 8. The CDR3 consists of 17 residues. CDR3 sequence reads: CASSQGRTSGPNNEQFF. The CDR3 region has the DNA TGTGCCAGCAGCCAAGGACGGACTAGCGGACCTAACAATGAGCAGTTCTTC.

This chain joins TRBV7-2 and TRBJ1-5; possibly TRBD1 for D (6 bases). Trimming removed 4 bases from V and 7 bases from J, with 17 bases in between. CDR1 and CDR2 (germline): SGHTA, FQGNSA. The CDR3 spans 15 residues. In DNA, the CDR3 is TGTGCCAGCAGCTCAAAACCCCTACAGGGACAGCCCCAGCATTTT. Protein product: CASSSKPLQGQPQHF.